Here is one T cell receptor (beta chain) with its context. These data come from a study of control samples from healthy donors and cancer patients. The repertoire was sequenced with immunoSEQ multiplex PCR; TCRdb's copy has only in-frame clones and lacks some. Of around 120,000 clones in the sample, 85% to 95% were seen once. Germline CDR1 is ENHRY and CDR2 is SYGVKD. With 3 bases removed from V and 4 bases from J, the gap between germline ends came to 5 bases. The CDR3 spans 12 residues. Sample: blood. The receptor's source is a young man in good health. The rearrangement uses TRBV10-3 and TRBJ2-3; no clear D. The CDR3 region is CAISEESDTQYF. CDR3 DNA sequence: TGTGCCATCAGTGAAGAGTCAGATACGCAGTATTTT.